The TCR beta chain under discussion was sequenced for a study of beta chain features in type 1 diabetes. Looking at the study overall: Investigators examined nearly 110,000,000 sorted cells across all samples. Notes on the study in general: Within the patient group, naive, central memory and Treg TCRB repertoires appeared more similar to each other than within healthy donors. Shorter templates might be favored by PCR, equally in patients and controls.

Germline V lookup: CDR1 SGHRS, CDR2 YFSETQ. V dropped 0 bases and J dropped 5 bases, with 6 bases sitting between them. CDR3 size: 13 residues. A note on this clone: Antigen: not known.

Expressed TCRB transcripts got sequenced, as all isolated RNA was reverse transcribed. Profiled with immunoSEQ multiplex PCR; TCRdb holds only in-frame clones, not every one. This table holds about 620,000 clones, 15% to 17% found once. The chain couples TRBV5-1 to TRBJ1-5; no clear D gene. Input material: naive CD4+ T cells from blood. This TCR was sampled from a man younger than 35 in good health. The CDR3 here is CASSLVSDQPQHF. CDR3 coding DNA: TGCGCCAGCAGCTTGGTCTCCGATCAGCCCCAGCATTTT.